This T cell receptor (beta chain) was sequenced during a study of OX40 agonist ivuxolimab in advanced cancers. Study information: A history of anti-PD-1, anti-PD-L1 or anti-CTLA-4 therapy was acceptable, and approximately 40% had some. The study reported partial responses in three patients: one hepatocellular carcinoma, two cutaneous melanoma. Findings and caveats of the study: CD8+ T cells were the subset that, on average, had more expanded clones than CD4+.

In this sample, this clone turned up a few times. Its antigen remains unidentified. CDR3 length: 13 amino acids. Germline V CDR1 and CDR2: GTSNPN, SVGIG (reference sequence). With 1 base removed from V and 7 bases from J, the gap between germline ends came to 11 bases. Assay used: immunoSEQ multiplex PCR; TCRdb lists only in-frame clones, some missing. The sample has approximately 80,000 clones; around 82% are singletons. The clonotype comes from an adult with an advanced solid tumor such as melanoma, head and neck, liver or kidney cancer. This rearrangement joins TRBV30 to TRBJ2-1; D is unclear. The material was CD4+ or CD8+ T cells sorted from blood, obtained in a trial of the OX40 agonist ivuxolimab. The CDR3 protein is CAWSGLFRNEQFF. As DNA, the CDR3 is TGTGCCTGGAGTGGACTCTTCAGGAATGAGCAGTTCTTC. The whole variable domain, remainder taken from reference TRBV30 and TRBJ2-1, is SQTIHQWPATLVQPVGSPLSLECTVEGTSNPNLYWYRQAAGRGLQLLFYSVGIGQISSEVPQNLSASRPQDRQFILSSKKLLLSDSGFYLCAWSGLFRNEQFFGPGTRLTVL.